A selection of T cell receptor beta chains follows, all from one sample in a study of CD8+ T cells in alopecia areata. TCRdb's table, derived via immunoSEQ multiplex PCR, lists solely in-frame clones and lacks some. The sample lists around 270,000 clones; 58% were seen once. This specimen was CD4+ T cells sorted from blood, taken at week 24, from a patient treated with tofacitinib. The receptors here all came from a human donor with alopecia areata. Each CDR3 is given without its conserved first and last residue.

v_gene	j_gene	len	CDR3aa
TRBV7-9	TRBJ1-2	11	ASSLAGAGGYT
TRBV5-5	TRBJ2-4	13	ASNSGAPAKNIQY
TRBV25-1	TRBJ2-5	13	ASSGTSPPLGTQY
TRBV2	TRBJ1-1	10	ASSNELTEAF
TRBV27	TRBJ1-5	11	ASSLVGNQPQH
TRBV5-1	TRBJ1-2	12	ASSQDPAGYGYT
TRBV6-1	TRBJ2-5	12	ASSVPPNQETQY
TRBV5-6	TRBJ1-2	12	ASSFGTGNYGYT
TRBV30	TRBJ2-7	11	AWSDGGQYEQY
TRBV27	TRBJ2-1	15	ASSPNLAGARVNEQF
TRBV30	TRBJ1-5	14	AWSVRGTGARQPQH
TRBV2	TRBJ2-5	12	ASSRPSGGETQY
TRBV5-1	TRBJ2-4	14	ASSLSTGLAKNIQY
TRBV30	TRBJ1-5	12	AWSPGHPSQPQH
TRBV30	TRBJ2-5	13	AWSVGTGAFETQY
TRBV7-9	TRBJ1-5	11	ASSPSGYQPQH
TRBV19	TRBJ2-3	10	ASSAGSKTQY
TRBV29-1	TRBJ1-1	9	SVERFWEAF
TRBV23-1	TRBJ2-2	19	ASSRADTGQAQGGSTGELF
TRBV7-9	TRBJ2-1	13	ASSLAPSGDNEQF
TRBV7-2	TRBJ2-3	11	ASSLASTDTQY
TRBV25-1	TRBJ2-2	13	ASRTPSAGTGELF
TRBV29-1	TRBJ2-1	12	SVETRQPYNEQF
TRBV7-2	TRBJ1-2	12	ASSLHGQGWGYT
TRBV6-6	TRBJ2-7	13	ASTLGTGPSYEQY
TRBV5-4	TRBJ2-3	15	ASSLMFRKLSTDTQY
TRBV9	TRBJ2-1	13	ASSVATRPLNEQF
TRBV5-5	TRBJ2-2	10	ASSFRTGELF
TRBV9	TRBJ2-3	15	ASSLQTGIDPSDTQY
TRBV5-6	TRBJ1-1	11	ASTLVPDTEAF
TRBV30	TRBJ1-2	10	AWSSAGYGYT
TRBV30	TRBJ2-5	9	AWSRRSTGY
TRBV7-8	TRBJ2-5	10	AGSGTEETQY
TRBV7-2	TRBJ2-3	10	ASSFGGDTQY
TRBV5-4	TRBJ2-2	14	ASSSPGTGNTGELF
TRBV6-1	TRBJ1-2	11	ASSEAGGHGYT
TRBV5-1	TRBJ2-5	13	ASSLDRGPQETQY
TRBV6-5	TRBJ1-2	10	ASTQGANGYT
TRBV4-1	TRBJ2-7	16	ASSQVVRGTGALYEQY
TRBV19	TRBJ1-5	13	ASSIGQGVGQPQH
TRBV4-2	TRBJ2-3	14	ASSQDPGWSTDTQY